This T cell receptor beta chain was documented in a study of synovial regulatory T cells in juvenile arthritis (dated by TCRdb to between 2015 and 2017). For the wider study: Among sequenced patients, a few were therapy-naive, one received methotrexate plus infliximab, 6 or 7 received methotrexate, and one had no treatment information. Effector T cell subsets were also sequenced in the study cohort for comparisons, but only blood and synovial fluid Treg cells are covered by the Treg dataset alone. The TCR repertoire comparisons covered Treg and Teff subsets from about a dozen JIA patients with active disease. TCRbeta CDR3 repertoires of blood iaTreg cells, other blood Treg cells and synovial fluid Treg cells from matched patient samples were compared in the study.

TCR repertoires were obtained from approximately eleven juvenile idiopathic arthritis patients with active disease who had not reached inactive disease, of whom 3 were polyarticular and 8 were oligoarticular. The TCR-sequenced patients had a median age of about 10 years (range 2.4-22.9) and median disease duration of approximately seven years (range 0.2-19.1). The samples for TCR repertoire analysis were obtained at two Italian centres. Peripheral blood mononuclear cells were separated on a Histopaque-1077 density gradient and then cryopreserved in around 90% FCS with around 10% DMSO. General conclusions and limits of the study: Lower TCR diversity was observed in blood iaTreg cells than in other blood Treg cells, consistent with antigen-driven expansion. iaTreg TCR repertoires were largely private across patients and partially overlapped with synovial Teff and blood CPL repertoires. More CDR3 sequences were shared by synovial Treg cells with iaTreg cells than with other blood Treg cells, and a closer relation was confirmed by Chao-Jaccard similarity.

Libraries came from the immunoSEQ multiplex PCR assay. TCRbeta CDR3 sequencing was carried out by Adaptive Biotechnologies. In the paper's pipeline: To assess repertoire similarity, the researchers used the Chao-modified Jaccard index along with median clonotype overlap taken from 200 random subsamples at equal sample size. The similarity analyses were run on either productive nucleotide sequences or amino acid sequences translated in silico. Hierarchical clustering with single linkage and t-SNE based on Chao-modified Jaccard distances were used to compare repertoires. Repertoire diversity was assessed with the Renyi index over a range of alpha values after the sample sizes were normalised. TCRdb limited this immuneACCESS table to in-frame rearrangements with V and J called. A share of clones is missing; checked studies link under half to unresolved V genes, and the rest is unexplained. For V, J and clone size, that table is used; D and trimming come from the DNA. The data table for this sample lists 10,000 or so clones. Approximately 0.37% of the sample goes to the ten largest clones.

Notes on this clone: This clone's antigen is unknown.

Including cysteine and phenylalanine, the CDR3 has 13 amino acids. No DNA is listed. Looking up the germline V gene yields CDR1 MNHNS and CDR2 SASEGT. This sequence was found in a donor aged 2 to 35 with juvenile idiopathic arthritis. The chain uses TRBV6-1 and TRBJ1-5; TCRdb's D call, TRBD1, is unchecked because there is no DNA. Sequencing was carried out using Treg cells from blood. Per the publication, the cell subset or site label means: remaining (HLA-DR-negative) circulating blood Treg cells. The CDR3 reads CASSGHSNQPQHF.